A single sample gave rise to the 18 T cell receptor beta chains below, sequenced in a study of cytotoxic CD8 clonotypes in ibrutinib-treated CLL. Some clones are missing from TCRdb's copy, which holds only in-frame ones; the method was immunoSEQ multiplex PCR. This sample has more than 200,000 clones, with 70% found just once. Source: PBMCs, taken after 24 months of ibrutinib treatment. The receptors here all came from a human donor with chronic lymphocytic leukemia.

The V call is TRBV30, the J call TRBJ2-3, with 9 bases matching TRBD2. This CDR3 is 17 amino acids long. Germline V lookup: CDR1 GTSNPN, CDR2 SVGIG (reference sequence). V lost 1 base to trimming and J lost 3 bases; unmatched junction nucleotides: 11. The chain's CDR3 is CAWSGSGSSFGTDTQYF. The DNA of the CDR3 is TGTGCCTGGAGTGGTAGCGGGAGTAGTTTTGGGACAGATACGCAGTATTTT.

This clone showed up just a few times. The V call is TRBV9, the J call TRBJ1-2; 8 bases are shared with TRBD1. The V segment lost 5 bases and the J segment 4 bases; nucleotides outside the gene matches: 10. The CDR3 spans 15 residues. Germline lookup yields CDR1 SGDLS and CDR2 YYNGEE. CDR3 bases: TGTGCCAGCAGTGGAAACCAACAGGGGGGCTATGGCTACACCTTC. Translation: CASSGNQQGGYGYTF. Full variable domain (remainder filled in from reference TRBV9 and TRBJ1-2): DSGVTQTPKHLITATGQRVTLRCSPRSGDLSVYWYQQSLDQGLQFLIQYYNGEERAKGNILERFSAQQFPDLHSELNLSSLELGDSALYFCASSGNQQGGYGYTFGSGTRLTVV.

The chain joins TRBV5-1 to TRBJ2-1; D is possibly TRBD2 (7 bases). CDR1 and CDR2 (germline): SGHRS, YFSETQ. The CDR3 contains 18 residues. V was clipped by 4 bases and J by 3 bases, with 23 bases between them. CDR3 coding DNA: TGCGCCAGCAGCCTCACCCTCCGGGGGGCCAATTACTACAATGAGCAGTTCTTC. Its translation: CASSLTLRGANYYNEQFF.

J is TRBJ1-5 and V is TRBV9; D gene unclear. The CDR3 covers 15 residues. V lost 0 bases and J 3 bases, leaving 10 bases between the germline ends. Germline V gene data show CDR1 as SGDLS and CDR2 as YYNGEE. The CDR3 DNA reads TGTGCCAGCAGCGTAGCTCCGGGATCCAATCAGCCCCAGCATTTT. It translates to CASSVAPGSNQPQHF.

The chain carries TRBV28 and TRBJ2-6; TRBD2 aligns across 9 bases. Unmatched junction bases numbered 5, after V lost 5 bases and J lost 0 bases. The V gene's germline CDR1 is MDHEN and CDR2 SYDVKM. The CDR3 sequence is 17 residues long. The CDR3 loop reads CASSPSGGSSGANVLTF. In nucleotides, the CDR3 is TGTGCCAGCAGTCCGAGCGGGGGGAGCTCTGGGGCCAACGTCCTGACTTTC.

The chain recombines TRBV28 with TRBJ2-2, with D hard to call. CDR3 length: 15 residues. Trimming pared 4 bases from V and 5 bases from J, leaving 14 bases between. Germline V gives CDR1 MDHEN, CDR2 SYDVKM. The CDR3 coding sequence is TGTGCCAGCAGTTCCTCCCCTAGGGATACCGGGGAGCTGTTTTTT. It codes for CASSSSPRDTGELFF. The variable domain in full, with the rest retrieved from reference TRBV28 and TRBJ2-2, is DVKVTQSSRYLVKRTGEKVFLECVQDMDHENMFWYRQDPGLGLRLIYFSYDVKMKEKGDIPEGYSVSREKKERFSLILESASTNQTSMYLCASSSSPRDTGELFFGEGSRLTVL.

The chain employs TRBV19 and TRBJ1-1, with a tentative D call TRBD1 (6 bases). The V and J ends lost 6 bases and 7 bases respectively, with 15 bases between them. Germline V gives CDR1 LNHDA, CDR2 SQIVND (reference sequence). The CDR3 covers 13 residues. The chain's CDR3 is CASSLQGNREAFF. The CDR3 DNA reads TGTGCCAGTAGCCTACAGGGAAATCGTGAAGCTTTCTTT.

V gene TRBV11-3 combines with J gene TRBJ2-1, with 11 bases that match TRBD2. V was pared by 0 bases and J by 5 bases, with 6 bases of the junction left unmatched. The CDR3 sequence is 17 residues long. Germline V gene data show CDR1 as SGHNT and CDR2 as YENEEA. CDR3 region: CASSLDRSSGRHNEQFF. In DNA, the CDR3 is TGTGCCAGCAGCTTAGATAGGTCTAGCGGGAGGCACAATGAGCAGTTCTTC.

This clone was observed once. The V call is TRBV5-1, the J call TRBJ2-7; D is unresolved. CDR1 is SGHRS and CDR2 is YFSETQ in the germline V gene. Trimming removed 6 bases from V and 3 bases from J, with 10 bases in between. The CDR3 spans 12 residues. The CDR3 reads CASKDNHYEQYF. In DNA form, the CDR3 reads TGCGCCAGCAAGGATAACCACTACGAGCAGTACTTC.

The chain carries TRBV7-9 and TRBJ2-3; the match to TRBD1 covers 7 bases. The CDR3 is 14 amino acids. Trimming took 5 bases from V and 5 from J; bases not matched to a gene: 7. Germline V CDR1 and CDR2: SEHNR, FQNEAQ (reference sequence). CDR3 amino acids: CASSPDRAGDTQYF. The CDR3, as DNA: TGTGCCAGCAGCCCCGACAGGGCTGGAGATACGCAGTATTTT. The whole variable domain, remainder taken from reference TRBV7-9 and TRBJ2-3, is DTGVSQNPRHKITKRGQNVTFRCDPISEHNRLYWYRQTLGQGPEFLTYFQNEAQLEKSRLLSDRFSAERPKGSFSTLEIQRTEQGDSAMYLCASSPDRAGDTQYFGPGTRLTVL.

J is TRBJ2-7 and V is TRBV5-1; 10 bases line up with TRBD2. The junction had 19 bases not matched to a gene; V was cut back by 5 bases and J by 2 bases. CDR3 size: 19 residues. Per germline, CDR1 SGHRS and CDR2 YFSETQ. The CDR3 loop is CASRARQGGWLAGAYEQYF. CDR3 nucleotides: TGCGCCAGCAGGGCTCGACAGGGAGGGTGGCTAGCGGGGGCCTACGAGCAGTACTTC. Full variable domain (missing parts from reference TRBV5-1 and TRBJ2-7): KAGVTQTPRYLIKTRGQQVTLSCSPISGHRSVSWYQQTPGQGLQFLFEYFSETQRNKGNFPGRFSGRQFSNSRSEMNVSTLELGDSALYLCASRARQGGWLAGAYEQYFGPGTRLTVT.

V gene TRBV6-1 combines with J gene TRBJ1-4; D gene ambiguous. The germline CDR1 and CDR2 sequences are MNHNS and SASEGT. Trimming took off 8 bases at V and 3 bases at J, with 10 bases between the two ends. There are 13 residues in the CDR3. CDR3 loop: CASGEWSNEKLFF. The CDR3 DNA sequence: TGTGCCAGCGGGGAGTGGTCTAATGAAAAACTGTTTTTT.

The rearrangement joins TRBV9 to TRBJ1-2; TRBD1 aligns across 8 bases. Germline values: CDR1 SGDLS, CDR2 YYNGEE. V gave up 3 bases and J gave up 3 bases; unmatched junction bases: 4. The CDR3 has 14 amino acids. In DNA form, the CDR3 reads TGTGCCAGCAGCGGGGGACAGGACTACTATGGCTACACCTTC. As protein: CASSGGQDYYGYTF.

This chain uses TRBV9 with TRBJ1-5; D is unresolved. This CDR3 comprises 14 residues. Trimming stripped 2 bases from V and 6 bases from J, with 12 bases between. The V gene's germline CDR1 is SGDLS and CDR2 YYNGEE. The CDR3 spells CASSVTDEGQPQHF. The CDR3 nucleotides read TGTGCCAGCAGCGTTACTGATGAGGGTCAGCCCCAGCATTTT.

The chain links TRBV5-1 to TRBJ2-5; unclear D gene. The length of the CDR3 is 14 residues. Trimming pared 6 bases from V and 1 base from J, leaving 13 bases between. Germline V CDR1 and CDR2: SGHRS, YFSETQ. The CDR3 is CASKSSLTQETQYF. The CDR3 nucleotides read TGCGCCAGCAAGTCCAGCCTAACCCAAGAGACCCAGTACTTC.

Points on this clone: Mismatch with germline at one junction end may stem from a read error. This chain links TRBV30 with TRBJ2-7; D is unresolved. Germline V lookup: CDR1 GTSNPN, CDR2 SVGIG (reference sequence). The CDR3 is 12 residues long. In nucleotides, the CDR3 is TGTGCCTGGGGTGTCGGCTCCTACGAGCAGTACTTC. It specifies CAWGVGSYEQYF.

The V and J genes are TRBV29-1 and TRBJ2-2; D is perhaps TRBD2 (6 bases). The CDR3 totals 13 residues. Between the trimmed V and J ends, which lost 5 bases and 2 bases, there was a span of 9 bases. The germline CDR1 and CDR2 sequences are SQVTM and ANQGSEA. CDR3 sequence (DNA): TGCAGCGTTCGGCGGGACAACACCGGGGAGCTGTTTTTT. Translating it yields CSVRRDNTGELFF.

This clone turned up a few times. This chain uses TRBV27 with TRBJ1-1; D not certain. CDR3 length: 14 amino acids. Germline CDR1 MNHEY, CDR2 SMNVEV (reference sequence). V gave up 2 bases and J gave up 1 base, with 8 bases separating them. The CDR3 protein is CASSLIRQNTEAFF. The DNA for the CDR3 is TGTGCCAGCAGTTTAATTCGACAGAACACTGAAGCTTTCTTT.